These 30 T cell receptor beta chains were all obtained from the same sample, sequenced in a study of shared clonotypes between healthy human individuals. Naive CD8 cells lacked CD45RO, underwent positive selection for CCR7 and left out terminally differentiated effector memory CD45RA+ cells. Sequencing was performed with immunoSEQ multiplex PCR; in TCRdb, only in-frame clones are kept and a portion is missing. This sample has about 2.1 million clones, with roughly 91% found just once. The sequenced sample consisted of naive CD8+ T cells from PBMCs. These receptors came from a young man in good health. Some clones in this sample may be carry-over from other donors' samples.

The CDR3 nucleotides are TGTGCCAGCAGCTTAGTACGGGCAGGGGTGACCCAGTACTTC. This gives the protein CASSLVRAGVTQYF. The J gene is TRBJ2-5, the V gene TRBV13; the D gene is possibly TRBD1 (6 bases). Germline lookup yields CDR1 PRHDT and CDR2 FYEKMQ (reference sequence). The CDR3 has 14 residues. V was shortened by 1 base and J by 7 bases, with 13 bases between the two germline ends.

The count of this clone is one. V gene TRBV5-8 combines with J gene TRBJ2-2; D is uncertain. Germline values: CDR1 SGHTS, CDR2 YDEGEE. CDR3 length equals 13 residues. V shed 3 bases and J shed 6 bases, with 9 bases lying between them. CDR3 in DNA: TGTGCCAGCAGCTACGAGTGGGCCGGGGAGCTGTTTTTT. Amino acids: CASSYEWAGELFF.

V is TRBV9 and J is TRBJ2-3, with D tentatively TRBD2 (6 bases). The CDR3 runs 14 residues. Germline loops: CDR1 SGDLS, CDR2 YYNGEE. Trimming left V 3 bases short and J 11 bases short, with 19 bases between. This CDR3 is CASSADPGLVGQYF. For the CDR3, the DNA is TGTGCCAGCAGCGCCGACCCGGGACTTGTTGGGCAGTATTTT.

The CDR3 here is CASSVGDENEKLFF. CDR3 DNA: TGTGCCAGCAGCGTGGGGGACGAAAATGAAAAACTGTTTTTT. The V call is TRBV9, the J call TRBJ1-4; possible D gene TRBD1, 5 bases. The germline gives CDR1 SGDLS, CDR2 YYNGEE. This CDR3 has 14 amino acids. The ends were cut back, 2 bases at V and 5 bases at J, with 10 bases in the middle.

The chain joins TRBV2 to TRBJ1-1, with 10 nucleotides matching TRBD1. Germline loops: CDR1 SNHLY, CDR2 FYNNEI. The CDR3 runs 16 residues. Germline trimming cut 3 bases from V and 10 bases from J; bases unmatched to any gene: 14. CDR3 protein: CASSDDGTGDRGRAFF. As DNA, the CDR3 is TGTGCCAGCAGTGACGACGGGACAGGGGATCGGGGACGAGCTTTCTTT.

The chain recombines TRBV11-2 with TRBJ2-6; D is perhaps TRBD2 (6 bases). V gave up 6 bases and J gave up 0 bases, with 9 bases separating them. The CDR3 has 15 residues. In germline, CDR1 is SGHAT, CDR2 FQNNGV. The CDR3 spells CASSSGSSGANVLTF. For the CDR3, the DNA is TGTGCCAGCAGTTCCGGGAGCTCTGGGGCCAACGTCCTGACTTTC.

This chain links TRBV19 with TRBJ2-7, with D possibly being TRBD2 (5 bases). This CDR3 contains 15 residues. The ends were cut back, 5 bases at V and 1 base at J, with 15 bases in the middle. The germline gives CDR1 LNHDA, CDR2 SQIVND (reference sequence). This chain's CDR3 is CASSSVLAASYEQYF. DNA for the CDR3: TGTGCCAGTAGTTCGGTCCTAGCCGCTTCCTACGAGCAGTACTTC.

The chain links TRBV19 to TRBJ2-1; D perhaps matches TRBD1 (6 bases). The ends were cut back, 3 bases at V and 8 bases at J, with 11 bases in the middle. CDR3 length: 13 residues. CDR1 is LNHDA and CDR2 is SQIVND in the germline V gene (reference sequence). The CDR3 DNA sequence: TGTGCCAGTAGTATGTCAGGGGTAGATGAGCAGTTCTTC. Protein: CASSMSGVDEQFF.

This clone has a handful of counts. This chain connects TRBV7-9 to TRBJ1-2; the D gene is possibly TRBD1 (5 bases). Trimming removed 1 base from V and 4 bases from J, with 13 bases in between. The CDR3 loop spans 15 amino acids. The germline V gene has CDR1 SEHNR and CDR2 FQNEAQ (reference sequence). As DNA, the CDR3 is TGTGCCAGCAGCTTAGGGGTGCGGGGCTTCTATGGCTACACCTTC. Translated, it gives CASSLGVRGFYGYTF.

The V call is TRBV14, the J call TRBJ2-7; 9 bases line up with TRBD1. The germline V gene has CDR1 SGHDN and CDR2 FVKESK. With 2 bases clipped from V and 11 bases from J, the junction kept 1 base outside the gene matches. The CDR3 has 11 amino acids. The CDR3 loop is CASSQRTGEYF. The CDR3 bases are TGTGCCAGCAGCCAAAGGACAGGGGAGTACTTC.

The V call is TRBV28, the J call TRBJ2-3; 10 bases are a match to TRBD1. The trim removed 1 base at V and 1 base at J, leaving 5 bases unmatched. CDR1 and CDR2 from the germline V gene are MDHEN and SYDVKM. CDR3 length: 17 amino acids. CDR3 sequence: CASSLSTGGWGTDTQYF. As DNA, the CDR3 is TGTGCCAGCAGTTTATCGACAGGGGGCTGGGGCACAGATACGCAGTATTTT.

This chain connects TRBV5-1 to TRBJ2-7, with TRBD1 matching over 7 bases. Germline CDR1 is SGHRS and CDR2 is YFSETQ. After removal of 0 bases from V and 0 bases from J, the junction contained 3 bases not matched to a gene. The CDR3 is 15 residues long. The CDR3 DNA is TGCGCCAGCAGCTTGGGGGACAGACCCTCCTACGAGCAGTACTTC. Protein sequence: CASSLGDRPSYEQYF.

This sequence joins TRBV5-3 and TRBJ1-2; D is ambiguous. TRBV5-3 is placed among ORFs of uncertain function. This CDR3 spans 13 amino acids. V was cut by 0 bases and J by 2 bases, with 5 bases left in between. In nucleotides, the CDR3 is TGTGCCAGAAGCTTGGTGGTGAACTATGGCTACACCTTC. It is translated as CARSLVVNYGYTF.

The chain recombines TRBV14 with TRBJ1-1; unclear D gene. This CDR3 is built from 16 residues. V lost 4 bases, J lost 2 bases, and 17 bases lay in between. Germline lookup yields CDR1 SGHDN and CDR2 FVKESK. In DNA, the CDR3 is TGTGCCAGCAGCCCCCGACCGAGGGAGACAAACACTGAAGCTTTCTTT. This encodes CASSPRPRETNTEAFF.

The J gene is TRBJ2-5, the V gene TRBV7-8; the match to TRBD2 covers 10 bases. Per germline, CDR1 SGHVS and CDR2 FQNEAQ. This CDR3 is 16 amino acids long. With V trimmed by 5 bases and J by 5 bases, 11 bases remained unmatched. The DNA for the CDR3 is TGTGCCAGCAGCCGTCCCGGTCTAGCGGGAGTGGAGACCCAGTACTTC. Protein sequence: CASSRPGLAGVETQYF. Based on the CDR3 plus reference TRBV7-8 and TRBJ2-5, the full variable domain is GAGVSQSPRYKVAKRGQDVALRCDPISGHVSLFWYQQALGQGPEFLTYFQNEAQLDKSGLPSDRFFAERPEGSVSTLKIQRTQQEDSAVYLCASSRPGLAGVETQYFGPGTRLLVL.

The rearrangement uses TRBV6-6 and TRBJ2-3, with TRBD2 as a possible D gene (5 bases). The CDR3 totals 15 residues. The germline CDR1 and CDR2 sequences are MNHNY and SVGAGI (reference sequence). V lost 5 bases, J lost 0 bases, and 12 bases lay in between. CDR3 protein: CASSKHSASTDTQYF. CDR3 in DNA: TGTGCCAGCAGTAAGCATAGCGCTAGCACAGATACGCAGTATTTT.

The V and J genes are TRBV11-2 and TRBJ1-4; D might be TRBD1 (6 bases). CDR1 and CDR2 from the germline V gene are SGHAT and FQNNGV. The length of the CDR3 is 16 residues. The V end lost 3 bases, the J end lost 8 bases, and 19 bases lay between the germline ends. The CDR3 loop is CASSFPTGRTAEKLFF. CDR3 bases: TGTGCCAGCAGCTTCCCAACAGGGAGGACTGCGGAAAAACTGTTTTTT.

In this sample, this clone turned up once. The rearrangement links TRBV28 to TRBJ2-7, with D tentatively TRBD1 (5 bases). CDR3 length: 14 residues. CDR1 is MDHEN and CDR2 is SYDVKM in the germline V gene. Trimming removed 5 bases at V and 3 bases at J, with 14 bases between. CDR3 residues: CASSLQPTDYEQYF. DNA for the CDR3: TGTGCCAGCAGTCTCCAACCGACAGACTACGAGCAGTACTTC.

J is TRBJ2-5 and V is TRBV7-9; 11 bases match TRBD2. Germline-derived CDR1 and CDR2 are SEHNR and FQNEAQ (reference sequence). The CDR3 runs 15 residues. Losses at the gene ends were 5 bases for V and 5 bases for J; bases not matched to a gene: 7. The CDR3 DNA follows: TGTGCCAGCAGCCACCCACTAGCGGGAGAGGAGACCCAGTACTTC. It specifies CASSHPLAGEETQYF. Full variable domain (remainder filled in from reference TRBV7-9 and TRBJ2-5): DTGVSQNPRHKITKRGQNVTFRCDPISEHNRLYWYRQTLGQGPEFLTYFQNEAQLEKSRLLSDRFSAERPKGSFSTLEIQRTEQGDSAMYLCASSHPLAGEETQYFGPGTRLLVL.

CDR3 residues: CASSQGSHGANEQFF. In DNA, the CDR3 is TGCGCCAGCAGCCAAGGGTCCCATGGCGCCAATGAGCAGTTCTTC. This chain joins TRBV4-3 and TRBJ2-1; no reliable D call. The V gene's germline CDR1 is LGHNA and CDR2 YSLEER. The V end lost 1 base, the J end lost 6 bases, and 13 bases lay between the germline ends. This CDR3 spans 15 amino acids.

The CDR3 loop is CASSIATGMAGDTQYF. The CDR3 DNA reads as TGTGCCAGTAGTATAGCCACGGGTATGGCGGGAGATACGCAGTATTTT. The rearrangement links TRBV19 to TRBJ2-3, with D possibly matching TRBD2 (5 bases). V was trimmed by 1 base and J by 5 bases, leaving 16 bases between them. CDR1 LNHDA and CDR2 SQIVND come from the germline V gene (reference sequence). The CDR3 length is 16 residues. The full variable domain, rest sourced from reference TRBV19 and TRBJ2-3, is DGGITQSPKYLFRKEGQNVTLSCEQNLNHDAMYWYRQDPGQGLRLIYYSQIVNDFQKGDIAEGYSVSREKKESFPLTVTSAQKNPTAFYLCASSIATGMAGDTQYFGPGTRLTVL.

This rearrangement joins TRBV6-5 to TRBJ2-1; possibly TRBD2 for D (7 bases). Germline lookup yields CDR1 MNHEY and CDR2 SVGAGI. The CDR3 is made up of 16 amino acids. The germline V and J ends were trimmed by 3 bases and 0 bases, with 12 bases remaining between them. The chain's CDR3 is CASSYVGGGSYNEQFF. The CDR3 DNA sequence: TGTGCCAGCAGTTATGTGGGAGGGGGCTCCTACAATGAGCAGTTCTTC.

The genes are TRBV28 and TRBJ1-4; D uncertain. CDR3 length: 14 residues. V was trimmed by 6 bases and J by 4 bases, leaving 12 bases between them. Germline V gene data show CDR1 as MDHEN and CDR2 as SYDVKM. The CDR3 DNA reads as TGTGCCAGCAGCGGTGGTTCTTTTAATGAAAAACTGTTTTTT. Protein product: CASSGGSFNEKLFF.

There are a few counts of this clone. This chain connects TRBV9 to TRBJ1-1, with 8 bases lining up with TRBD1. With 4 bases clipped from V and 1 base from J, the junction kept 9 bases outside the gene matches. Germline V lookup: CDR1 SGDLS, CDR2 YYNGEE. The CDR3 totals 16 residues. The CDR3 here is CASSPSDRATNTEAFF. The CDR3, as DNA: TGTGCCAGCAGCCCCTCGGACAGGGCAACGAACACTGAAGCTTTCTTT.

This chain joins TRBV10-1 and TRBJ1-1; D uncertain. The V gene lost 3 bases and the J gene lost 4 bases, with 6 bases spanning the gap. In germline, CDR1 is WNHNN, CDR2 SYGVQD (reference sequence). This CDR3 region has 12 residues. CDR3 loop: CASSDLGTEAFF. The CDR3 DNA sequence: TGCGCCAGCAGTGATCTGGGCACTGAAGCTTTCTTT.

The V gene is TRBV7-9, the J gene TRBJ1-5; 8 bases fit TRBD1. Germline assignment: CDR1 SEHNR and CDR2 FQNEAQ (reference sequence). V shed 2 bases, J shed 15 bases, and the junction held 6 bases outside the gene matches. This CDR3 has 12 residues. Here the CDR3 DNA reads TGTGCCAGCAGCTTAACGGACAGGGTCTTGCATTTT. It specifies CASSLTDRVLHF.

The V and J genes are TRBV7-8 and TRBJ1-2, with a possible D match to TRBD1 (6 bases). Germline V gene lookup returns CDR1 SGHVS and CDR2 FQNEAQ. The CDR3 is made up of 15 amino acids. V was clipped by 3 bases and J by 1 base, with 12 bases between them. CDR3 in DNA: TGTGCCAGCAGCTTTGGGGACAATTTTAACTATGGCTACACCTTC. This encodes CASSFGDNFNYGYTF.

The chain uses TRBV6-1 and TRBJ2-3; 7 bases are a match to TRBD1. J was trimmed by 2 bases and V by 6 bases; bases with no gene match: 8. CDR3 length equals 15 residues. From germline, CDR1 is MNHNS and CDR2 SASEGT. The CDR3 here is CASRDRTGHTDTQYF. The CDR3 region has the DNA TGTGCCAGCAGGGACCGGACAGGCCACACAGATACGCAGTATTTT.

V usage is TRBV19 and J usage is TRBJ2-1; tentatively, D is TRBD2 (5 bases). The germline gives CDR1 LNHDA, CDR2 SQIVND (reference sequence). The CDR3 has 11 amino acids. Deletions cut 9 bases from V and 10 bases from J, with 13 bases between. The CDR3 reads CASKGSGEQFF. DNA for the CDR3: TGTGCCAGCAAAGGGTCGGGGGAGCAGTTCTTC.

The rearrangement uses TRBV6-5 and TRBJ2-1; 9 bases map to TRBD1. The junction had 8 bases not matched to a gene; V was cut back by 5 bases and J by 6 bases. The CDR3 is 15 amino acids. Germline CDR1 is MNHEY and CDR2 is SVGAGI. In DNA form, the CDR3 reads TGTGCCAGCAGTGTCTCCGGGACAGGGATCAATGAGCAGTTCTTC. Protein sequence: CASSVSGTGINEQFF.